This T cell receptor (beta chain) was recorded in a study of blood T cells in healthy people across ages. This clonotype appeared a few times. Collection of 8.5 to 10 milliliters of peripheral blood was performed for each donor. V lost 1 base to trimming and J lost 2 bases, with 12 bases between them. Germline loops: CDR1 DFQATT, CDR2 SNEGSKA (reference sequence). CDR3 length equals 14 residues. A J-beta primer mix and a sample-barcoded 5' primer were used in a second PCR of roughly 6 to 11 cycles. The authors tagged each cDNA molecule using a template-switch adaptor with 12 random nucleotides. Each CDR3 protein gets one entry after TCRdb re-called the 5' RACE reads with MiXCR. The sample contains 760,000 or so distinct CDR3 sequences, more than 20% of which appear only once. These sequences were also reported in another study, on T cells of mothers and their children. That paper adds: Related mother-child pairs shared slightly more overlap than unrelated pairs, but the difference was non-significant.

The clonotype was recovered from a boy younger than 18 in good health. Input material: blood. The rearrangement links TRBV20-1 to TRBJ2-7; no clear D gene. CDR3 DNA sequence: TGCAGTGCTAGAGGTGGACCAACGACCTACGAGCAGTACTTC. Protein sequence: CSARGGPTTYEQYF.